Listed below are T cell receptor beta chains from one sample, sequenced in a study of CD8 T cells in ankylosing spondylitis. MiXCR, run by TCRdb on the 5' RACE reads, gives a single entry per CDR3 protein. The data contain around 280,000 distinct CDR3 sequences, around 19% of them seen just once; the ten biggest clones take up roughly 7.4%. Sequenced material: blood, either unsorted or a sorted T cell fraction (not recorded which). These receptor sequences come from a male donor with ankylosing spondylitis or in good health (not recorded which). The CDR3 runs from the conserved cysteine through the conserved F or W. Fields, in order: clone size, J gene, D gene, V gene, CDR3 DNA, CDR3 protein. The D gene is left open where the match is weak. Some rows mark clone size as missing; the rest say once, few, many or name a class of expanded clone.

clone_size: .
j_call: TRBJ2-4
d_call: .
v_call: TRBV4-1
cdr3_nt: TGCGCCAGCAGCCAAGGTGGCGCCCGAGCCAAAAACATTCAGTACTTC
cdr3_aa: CASSQGGARAKNIQYF

clone_size: .
j_call: TRBJ2-1
d_call: TRBD2
v_call: TRBV28
cdr3_nt: TGTGCCAGCAGTAAAGCCGGGACTAGCGGACAAAATGAGCAGTTCTTC
cdr3_aa: CASSKAGTSGQNEQFF

clone_size: many
j_call: TRBJ2-2
d_call: TRBD2
v_call: TRBV7-3
cdr3_nt: TGTGCCAGCAGCCTAAGGACCCTAGCGGGGAAGAACACCGGGGAGCTGTTTTTT
cdr3_aa: CASSLRTLAGKNTGELFF

clone_size: few
j_call: TRBJ1-4
d_call: TRBD1
v_call: TRBV12-3/TRBV12-4
cdr3_nt: TGTGCCAGCAGTCCCTCGGAGGGGGCGGAAAAACTGTTTTTT
cdr3_aa: CASSPSEGAEKLFF

clone_size: few
j_call: TRBJ2-1
d_call: .
v_call: TRBV7-6
cdr3_nt: TGTGCCAGCAGCTTCGGGCCAAGCTCCTACAATGAGCAGTTCTTC
cdr3_aa: CASSFGPSSYNEQFF

clone_size: .
j_call: TRBJ2-1
d_call: .
v_call: TRBV4-1
cdr3_nt: TGCGTCAGCAGCCAAGATTGGCTGAATACCTACAATGAGCAGTTCTTC
cdr3_aa: CVSSQDWLNTYNEQFF

clone_size: many
j_call: TRBJ1-5
d_call: .
v_call: TRBV6-1
cdr3_nt: TGTGCCAGCACTGACCGAGGGGCCGATCAGCCCCAGCATTTT
cdr3_aa: CASTDRGADQPQHF

clone_size: many
j_call: TRBJ2-5
d_call: .
v_call: TRBV6-1
cdr3_nt: TGTGCCAGCAGTGAAGTGGCGCAGGAGGAGACCCAGTACTTC
cdr3_aa: CASSEVAQEETQYF

clone_size: .
j_call: TRBJ1-1
d_call: .
v_call: TRBV20-1
cdr3_nt: TGCAGTGCTAGACGCGCAGCGATGATCGGGAACACTGAAGCTTTCTTT
cdr3_aa: CSARRAAMIGNTEAFF

clone_size: .
j_call: TRBJ2-2
d_call: .
v_call: TRBV12-3/TRBV12-4
cdr3_nt: TGTGCCAGCAGTTGGGTCTTCACCGGGGAGCTGTTTTTT
cdr3_aa: CASSWVFTGELFF

clone_size: .
j_call: TRBJ2-5
d_call: TRBD2
v_call: TRBV10-3
cdr3_nt: TGTGCCATCAGTGAGTCGGGGCGGGAGGTTGTGGAGACCCAGTACTTC
cdr3_aa: CAISESGREVVETQYF

clone_size: few
j_call: TRBJ2-1
d_call: TRBD2
v_call: TRBV20-1
cdr3_nt: TGCAGTGCTCAGGGACTAGCGGGAAACAATGAGCAGTTCTTC
cdr3_aa: CSAQGLAGNNEQFF

clone_size: .
j_call: TRBJ1-2
d_call: TRBD1
v_call: TRBV27
cdr3_nt: TGTGCCAGCAGTTTCCAAAGGACAGGGGGGTACGGCTACACCTTC
cdr3_aa: CASSFQRTGGYGYTF

clone_size: many
j_call: TRBJ2-3
d_call: TRBD2
v_call: TRBV5-1
cdr3_nt: TGCGCCAGCAGCTTGGGTAGCGGGAGAACAGATACGCAGTATTTT
cdr3_aa: CASSLGSGRTDTQYF

clone_size: many
j_call: TRBJ1-1
d_call: .
v_call: TRBV27
cdr3_nt: TGTGCCAGCAGTCTCGTAGGCAGCGGAGCTACTGAAGCTTTCTTT
cdr3_aa: CASSLVGSGATEAFF

clone_size: few
j_call: TRBJ2-3
d_call: .
v_call: TRBV20-1
cdr3_nt: TGCAGTGCTAGGGCTGGGAGCCGAGATACGCAGTATTTT
cdr3_aa: CSARAGSRDTQYF

clone_size: .
j_call: TRBJ2-2
d_call: .
v_call: TRBV5-1
cdr3_nt: TGCGCCAGCAGCTTAGATCTAGCGCCGAGCACCGGGGAGCTGTTTTTT
cdr3_aa: CASSLDLAPSTGELFF

clone_size: many
j_call: TRBJ1-2
d_call: .
v_call: TRBV3-1
cdr3_nt: TGTGCCAGCAGGAAACAGGGTGCTAACTATGGCTACACCTTC
cdr3_aa: CASRKQGANYGYTF

clone_size: many
j_call: TRBJ2-1
d_call: .
v_call: TRBV12-3/TRBV12-4
cdr3_nt: TGTGCCAGCAGTTTCCGGACGGTCAATGAGCAGTTCTTC
cdr3_aa: CASSFRTVNEQFF

clone_size: .
j_call: TRBJ1-4
d_call: TRBD1
v_call: TRBV12-3/TRBV12-4
cdr3_nt: TGTGCCAGCAGGGGACAGGGAGGTAATGAAAAACTGTTTTTT
cdr3_aa: CASRGQGGNEKLFF

clone_size: .
j_call: TRBJ2-2
d_call: TRBD2
v_call: TRBV10-3
cdr3_nt: TGTGCCATCAGTGAGTCAGCGGGAGGAACGAGGGAGCTGTTTTTT
cdr3_aa: CAISESAGGTRELFF

clone_size: .
j_call: TRBJ1-4
d_call: .
v_call: TRBV12-3/TRBV12-4
cdr3_nt: TGTGCCAGCAGTCCGCGGGTTGAAAAACTGTTTTTT
cdr3_aa: CASSPRVEKLFF

clone_size: .
j_call: TRBJ2-1
d_call: .
v_call: TRBV28
cdr3_nt: TGTGCCAGCAATAAACGGGGGGAGCAGTTCTTC
cdr3_aa: CASNKRGEQFF

clone_size: few
j_call: TRBJ2-1
d_call: .
v_call: TRBV9
cdr3_nt: TGTGCCAGCAGCGTAGCCCCCGGAGATGAGCAGTTCTTC
cdr3_aa: CASSVAPGDEQFF

clone_size: few
j_call: TRBJ2-5
d_call: .
v_call: TRBV15
cdr3_nt: TGTGCCACCAGCAGAAACACAGAGACCCAGTACTTC
cdr3_aa: CATSRNTETQYF

clone_size: .
j_call: TRBJ2-2
d_call: TRBD1
v_call: TRBV15
cdr3_nt: TGTGCCACCAGCTCCCACAGGGGACAATCGAACACCGGGGAGCTGTTTTTT
cdr3_aa: CATSSHRGQSNTGELFF

clone_size: .
j_call: TRBJ1-4
d_call: .
v_call: TRBV5-1
cdr3_nt: TGCGCCAGCAGCGGGACACTAGATGAAAAACTGTTTTTT
cdr3_aa: CASSGTLDEKLFF

clone_size: few
j_call: TRBJ2-3
d_call: TRBD2
v_call: TRBV12-3/TRBV12-4
cdr3_nt: TGTGCCAGCAGAAGCGGGAGTCGAACAGATACGCAGTATTTT
cdr3_aa: CASRSGSRTDTQYF

clone_size: few
j_call: TRBJ2-5
d_call: .
v_call: TRBV18
cdr3_nt: TGTGCCAGCTCACCCCCCACAGGTGTAAAGACCCAGTACTTC
cdr3_aa: CASSPPTGVKTQYF

clone_size: .
j_call: TRBJ1-1
d_call: .
v_call: TRBV7-9
cdr3_nt: TGTGCCAGCAGCCCCTGGGGAGGGGTCATGAACACTGAAGCTTTCTTT
cdr3_aa: CASSPWGGVMNTEAFF

clone_size: few
j_call: TRBJ1-1
d_call: .
v_call: TRBV27
cdr3_nt: TGTGCCAGCAGTTTATCGATATTACCGAACACTGAAGCTTTCTTT
cdr3_aa: CASSLSILPNTEAFF

clone_size: few
j_call: TRBJ2-1
d_call: .
v_call: TRBV11-2
cdr3_nt: TGTGCCAGCAGCTTAGATTGGAGCGTCTACAATGAGCAGTTCTTC
cdr3_aa: CASSLDWSVYNEQFF

clone_size: .
j_call: TRBJ2-3
d_call: .
v_call: TRBV20-1
cdr3_nt: TGCAGTGCTAGATCGGCGGTGGCAGATACGCAGTATTTT
cdr3_aa: CSARSAVADTQYF

clone_size: few
j_call: TRBJ2-5
d_call: TRBD1
v_call: TRBV20-1
cdr3_nt: TGCAGTGCTGCAGGGGGAGAGACCCAGTACTTC
cdr3_aa: CSAAGGETQYF